The 26 T cell receptor beta chains below were found in one sample sequenced in a study of a mutant IDH1 vaccine in newly diagnosed glioma. The data were produced by immunoSEQ multiplex PCR, yet TCRdb's version contains in-frame clones alone and is incomplete. The sample lists 40,000 or so clones, 84% occurring once. Time point: week 11, during vaccination. Doses consisted of 300 ug of mutant IDH1 20-mer peptide each, paired with topical imiquimod. For these TCRs, the target antigens are not known. The sample consisted of PBMCs, taken from a glioma patient whose treatment included an IDH1 peptide vaccine. Every receptor here comes from a man aged 40-55 years with glioma.

The J gene is TRBJ2-7, the V gene TRBV7-2; no firm D call. Germline V gene lookup returns CDR1 SGHTA and CDR2 FQGNSA. The CDR3 is 16 amino acids. Deletions cut 1 base from V and 0 bases from J, with 13 bases between. The CDR3 DNA sequence: TGTGCCAGCAGCTTAGAAGGTGTAGGTTTCTCCTACGAGCAGTACTTC. This encodes CASSLEGVGFSYEQYF.

V usage is TRBV9 and J usage is TRBJ2-7; 8 nucleotides align to TRBD2. From germline, CDR1 is SGDLS and CDR2 YYNGEE. The CDR3 loop spans 15 amino acids. The V segment lost 3 bases and the J segment 9 bases; nucleotides outside the gene matches: 14. The CDR3 loop is CASSAQGAGAGPQYF. The CDR3 DNA follows: TGTGCCAGCAGCGCACAGGGAGCGGGAGCTGGTCCGCAGTACTTC.

This chain uses TRBV5-6 with TRBJ1-3; D is unclear. This CDR3 spans 13 amino acids. Germline V CDR1 and CDR2: SGHDT, YYEEEE. Trimming removed 4 bases at V and 3 bases at J, with 8 bases between. CDR3 protein: CASSISSGNTIYF. The CDR3 bases are TGTGCCAGCAGCATCTCAAGTGGAAACACCATATATTTT.

The chain employs TRBV11-2 and TRBJ2-7; TRBD1 or TRBD2 may be the D gene (5 bases each). V was cut by 4 bases and J by 9 bases, with 22 bases left in between. The CDR3 runs to 15 residues. Germline-derived CDR1 and CDR2 are SGHAT and FQNNGV. The chain's CDR3 is CASSSGWTGGGPQYF. The CDR3 DNA follows: TGTGCCAGCAGCTCCGGTTGGACTGGGGGTGGGCCGCAGTACTTC.

This clone was recorded a few times. This chain uses TRBV6-1 with TRBJ1-5, with D possibly being TRBD1 (5 bases). V shed 2 bases and J shed 6 bases, with 17 bases lying between them. Germline V gene data show CDR1 as MNHNS and CDR2 as SASEGT. The CDR3 spans 16 residues. The CDR3 sequence: CASSESNVQGGQPQHF. The CDR3 DNA reads as TGTGCCAGCAGTGAATCAAACGTCCAGGGAGGTCAGCCCCAGCATTTT.

In this sample, this clone turned up once. This chain links TRBV5-4 with TRBJ1-3; no clear D. The V gene lost 0 bases and the J gene lost 3 bases, with 13 bases spanning the gap. Germline assignment: CDR1 SGHNT and CDR2 YYREEE (reference sequence). This CDR3 has 16 amino acids. In nucleotides, the CDR3 is TGTGCCAGCAGCTTGGGGTTCAGTTCGTATGGAAACACCATATATTTT. This encodes CASSLGFSSYGNTIYF.

V usage is TRBV6-5 and J usage is TRBJ1-1; 7 nucleotides align to TRBD1. V shed 5 bases, J shed 4 bases, and the junction held 7 bases outside the gene matches. Germline lookup yields CDR1 MNHEY and CDR2 SVGAGI. The CDR3 is made up of 14 amino acids. The CDR3 here is CASSPTRGSTEAFF. CDR3 nucleotide sequence: TGTGCCAGCAGTCCCACCAGGGGGAGCACTGAAGCTTTCTTT.

The chain employs TRBV7-8 and TRBJ1-4; D call uncertain. Germline V gives CDR1 SGHVS, CDR2 FQNEAQ. Between the trimmed V and J ends, which lost 1 base and 0 bases, there was a span of 3 bases. The CDR3 has 14 amino acids. This CDR3 reads CASSLEATNEKLFF. As DNA, the CDR3 is TGTGCCAGCAGCTTAGAGGCAACTAATGAAAAACTGTTTTTT.

The chain joins TRBV5-6 to TRBJ2-7; D is unresolved. Germline V CDR1 and CDR2: SGHDT, YYEEEE. CDR3 size: 15 residues. V was cut by 5 bases and J by 0 bases, with 15 bases left in between. CDR3 nucleotides: TGTGCCAGCAGTTATGGACCGGCGAGCTCCTACGAGCAGTACTTC. Translation gives CASSYGPASSYEQYF.

The chain recombines TRBV7-2 with TRBJ1-3; TRBD1 is a possible D gene (6 bases). This CDR3 spans 16 amino acids. Per the germline V gene, CDR1 is SGHTA and CDR2 is FQGNSA. V was pared by 6 bases and J by 0 bases, with 15 bases between. In DNA, the CDR3 is TGTGCCAGCAGGGGGGGCATGGGCAGCTCTGGAAACACCATATATTTT. This codes for CASRGGMGSSGNTIYF.

This chain uses TRBV19 with TRBJ2-3; 12 nucleotides align to TRBD2. This CDR3 has 19 amino acids. The germline V gene has CDR1 LNHDA and CDR2 SQIVND (reference sequence). V lost 5 bases to trimming and J lost 1 base; unmatched junction nucleotides: 13. The CDR3 nucleotides are TGTGCCAGTAGTCCTCCGGGACTAGCGGGCCCGGGGGGCACAGATACGCAGTATTTT. This gives the protein CASSPPGLAGPGGTDTQYF.

The J gene is TRBJ2-2, the V gene TRBV6-5; a weak D match, TRBD1 (6 bases). The CDR3 sequence is 14 residues long. Looked up from germline, CDR1 is MNHEY and CDR2 is SVGAGI. V dropped 6 bases and J dropped 4 bases, with 12 bases sitting between them. The CDR3 region has the DNA TGTGCCAGCAGCCGAACAGGGTCCACCGGGGAGCTGTTTTTT. Its translation: CASSRTGSTGELFF.

J is TRBJ2-7 and V is TRBV11-2; 7 bases line up with TRBD2. The germline V gene has CDR1 SGHAT and CDR2 FQNNGV. The CDR3 has 14 residues. Trimming at V came to 3 bases and at J to 11 bases, leaving 13 bases not matched to a gene. The CDR3 DNA reads TGTGCCAGCAGCTTTTCGGCGGGGGAGACCTCGGAGTACTTC. Translating gives CASSFSAGETSEYF.

The rearrangement links TRBV7-2 to TRBJ1-1; D unresolved. V was trimmed by 1 base and J by 8 bases, leaving 14 bases between them. This CDR3 is built from 14 residues. The germline V gene has CDR1 SGHTA and CDR2 FQGNSA. This CDR3 is CASSLGRRGEEAFF. The CDR3 nucleotides read TGTGCCAGCAGCTTAGGGCGGCGGGGAGAAGAAGCTTTCTTT.

The genes are TRBV4-2 and TRBJ1-2; D not resolved. The CDR3 extends over 14 amino acids. Trimming pared 0 bases from V and 8 bases from J, leaving 13 bases between. From germline, CDR1 is LGHNA and CDR2 YNFKEQ. The CDR3 DNA reads as TGTGCCAGCAGCCAAGAGGCGACCGCAGGAGGCTACACCTTC. Protein product: CASSQEATAGGYTF.

The chain is built from TRBV20-1 and TRBJ1-1; D is unresolved. The CDR3 runs 11 residues. The ends were cut back, 4 bases at V and 0 bases at J, with 3 bases in the middle. Germline V gene sequence: CDR1 DFQATT, CDR2 SNEGSKA (reference sequence). CDR3 amino acids: CSAILNTEAFF. The DNA for the CDR3 is TGCAGTGCTATTCTGAACACTGAAGCTTTCTTT.

V gene TRBV2 combines with J gene TRBJ1-5; TRBD1 agrees at 7 bases. Germline lookup yields CDR1 SNHLY and CDR2 FYNNEI. The CDR3 extends over 13 amino acids. The trim removed 11 bases at V and 3 bases at J, leaving 7 bases unmatched. The CDR3 protein is CAGKGQVNQPQHF. The CDR3 DNA follows: TGTGCCGGAAAAGGACAGGTCAATCAGCCCCAGCATTTT.

The V gene is TRBV4-2, the J gene TRBJ2-1; possible D gene TRBD2, 6 bases. CDR3 length: 16 amino acids. V lost 1 base and J 0 bases, leaving 10 bases between the germline ends. Germline V gene lookup returns CDR1 LGHNA and CDR2 YNFKEQ. Here the CDR3 DNA reads TGTGCCAGCAGCCAAGTCGGAGGGAACTCCTACAATGAGCAGTTCTTC. Its translation is CASSQVGGNSYNEQFF.

The chain is built from TRBV7-2 and TRBJ2-2, with a tentative D call TRBD2 (6 bases). Germline V gene data show CDR1 as SGHTA and CDR2 as FQGNSA. This CDR3 has 16 residues. Trimming took off 6 bases at V and 4 bases at J, with 18 bases between the two ends. CDR3 sequence (DNA): TGTGCCAGCAGGGGGTCAAGTGGGGGGAGCACCGGGGAGCTGTTTTTT. It encodes CASRGSSGGSTGELFF.

The chain has TRBV5-1 and TRBJ1-1; possible D gene TRBD1, 6 bases. Germline values: CDR1 SGHRS, CDR2 YFSETQ. The CDR3 runs to 14 residues. The ends were cut back, 5 bases at V and 3 bases at J, with 14 bases in the middle. The chain's CDR3 is CASREGDGYTEAFF. In nucleotides, the CDR3 is TGCGCCAGCAGGGAGGGGGACGGGTACACTGAAGCTTTCTTT. Full variable domain (rest looked up from reference TRBV5-1 and TRBJ1-1): KAGVTQTPRYLIKTRGQQVTLSCSPISGHRSVSWYQQTPGQGLQFLFEYFSETQRNKGNFPGRFSGRQFSNSRSEMNVSTLELGDSALYLCASREGDGYTEAFFGQGTRLTVV.

The chain links TRBV12-5 to TRBJ1-1; D unclear. Germline CDR1 LGHNT, CDR2 FRNRAP. The CDR3 runs 14 residues. The ends were cut back, 3 bases at V and 2 bases at J, with 10 bases in the middle. The DNA for the CDR3 is TGTGCTAGTGGTTTACTAACAGTTAACACTGAAGCTTTCTTT. Translating it yields CASGLLTVNTEAFF.

V usage is TRBV18 and J usage is TRBJ2-7; perhaps TRBD1 as D (5 bases). Germline CDR1 reads KGHSH; CDR2 reads LQKENI. Trimming shortened V by 3 bases and J by 6 bases, and 15 bases separated the two germline ends. The CDR3 extends over 14 amino acids. The CDR3 DNA reads TGTGCCAGCTCACCTGGCCTCAGGGCTCGCGAGCAGTACTTC. It is translated as CASSPGLRAREQYF.

V gene TRBV5-1 combines with J gene TRBJ1-2; the D is unclear. Between the trimmed V and J ends, which lost 4 bases and 7 bases, there was a span of 17 bases. This CDR3 has 14 amino acids. Germline V CDR1 and CDR2: SGHRS, YFSETQ. In DNA, the CDR3 is TGCGCCAGCAGCGCAACAGAACGATCAACTGGCTACACCTTC. Protein product: CASSATERSTGYTF.

The V gene is TRBV7-3, the J gene TRBJ2-7; D not resolved. Germline CDR1 and CDR2: SGHTA and FQGTGA. The V gene lost 5 bases and the J gene lost 2 bases, with 10 bases spanning the gap. The CDR3 runs 13 residues. CDR3 sequence: CASSPSTTYEQYF. The CDR3 bases are TGTGCCAGCAGCCCCAGTACGACCTACGAGCAGTACTTC.

This clone occurred a few times. This chain connects TRBV4-1 to TRBJ1-5; 9 positions agree with TRBD1. The CDR3 runs 16 residues. Trimming took 1 base from V and 6 from J; bases not matched to a gene: 7. Per germline, CDR1 MGHRA and CDR2 YSYEKL. The CDR3 spells CASSQGATGGGQPQHF. Here the CDR3 DNA reads TGCGCCAGCAGCCAAGGAGCGACAGGGGGAGGTCAGCCCCAGCATTTT.

The J gene is TRBJ2-7, the V gene TRBV6-1; D unresolved. The V gene's germline CDR1 is MNHNS and CDR2 SASEGT. The CDR3 sequence is 13 residues long. The ends were cut back, 5 bases at V and 3 bases at J, with 11 bases in the middle. As DNA, the CDR3 is TGTGCCAGCAGTCAGGCTGGGAACTACGAGCAGTACTTC. Its translation: CASSQAGNYEQYF.